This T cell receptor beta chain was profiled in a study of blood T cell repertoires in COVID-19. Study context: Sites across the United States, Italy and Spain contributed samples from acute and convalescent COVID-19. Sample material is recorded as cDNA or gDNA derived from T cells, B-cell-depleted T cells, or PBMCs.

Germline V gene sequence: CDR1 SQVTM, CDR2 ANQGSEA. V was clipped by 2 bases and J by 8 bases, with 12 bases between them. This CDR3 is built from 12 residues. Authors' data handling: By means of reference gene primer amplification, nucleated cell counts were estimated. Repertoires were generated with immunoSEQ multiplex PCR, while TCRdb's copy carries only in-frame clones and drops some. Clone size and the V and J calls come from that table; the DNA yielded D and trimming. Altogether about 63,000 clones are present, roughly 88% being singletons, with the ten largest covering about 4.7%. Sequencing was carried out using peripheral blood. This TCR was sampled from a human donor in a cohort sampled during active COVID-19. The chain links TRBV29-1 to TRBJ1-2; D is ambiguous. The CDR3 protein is CSVENLGSGYTF. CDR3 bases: TGCAGCGTTGAAAATCTAGGATCCGGCTACACCTTC.